This entry lists 27 T cell receptor beta chains sequenced from one sample in a study of T cell repertoires in cytomegalovirus infection (dated by TCRdb to between 2017 and 2020). No antigen has been assigned to these receptors. The treatment or condition label corresponds to: in vitro stimulation with specific CMV peptide epitopes to enrich CMV-specific T cells. Data came from an Illumina HiSeq 1500. TCRdb handled the public reads itself, with Q25 trimming in fastp and clone calling in MiXCR, and kept productive beta chains. Records with the same CDR3 protein are collapsed into one entry carrying the most frequent genes and DNA. The sample table holds about 830,000 distinct CDR3 sequences, of which over 25% were seen once. The ten largest clones capture roughly an eighth of the sample. This specimen consisted of cultured CD8+ T cells from PBMCs, obtained from culture after CMV antigen stimulation. The receptors originated from a human donor in good health (CMV status not recorded). Some clones in this sample may be carry-over from other donors' samples.

This clonotype has a count of ten or more. V gene TRBV7-6 combines with J gene TRBJ2-3, with a possible D match to TRBD1 (5 bases). This CDR3 is built from 15 residues. V shed 2 bases and J shed 5 bases, with 14 bases lying between them. Germline lookup yields CDR1 SGHVS and CDR2 FNYEAQ. For the CDR3, the DNA is TGTGCCAGCAGCTTACTAGGGGAATGGGGAGATACGCAGTATTTT. This gives the protein CASSLLGEWGDTQYF.

A word on this clonotype: At one of its ends the junction is not consistent with the germline gene, which may arise from a read error. The V and J genes are TRBV7-6 and TRBJ2-5; D unclear. CDR1 and CDR2 (germline): SGHVS, FNYEAQ. The CDR3 runs to 15 residues. CDR3 residues: CASSLSLNPQETQYF. The DNA for the CDR3 is TGTGCTAGCAGCTTATCCCTAAACCCCCAAGAGACCCAGTACTTC.

The chain has TRBV12-3 or TRBV12-4 and TRBJ1-1; the D is unclear. This CDR3 region has 13 residues. V lost 3 bases and J 8 bases, leaving 13 bases between the germline ends. CDR3 protein: CASSLNPALEAFF. The CDR3 bases are TGTGCCAGCAGTTTGAATCCAGCTCTCGAAGCTTTCTTT.

This clonotype was seen repeatedly, ten times or more. This CDR3 is CASSATQSNQPQHF. DNA of the CDR3: TGTGCCAGCAGTGCTACACAGAGCAATCAGCCCCAGCATTTT. This chain connects TRBV6-1 to TRBJ1-5; D not resolved. V was cut by 4 bases and J by 1 base, with 8 bases left in between. Germline CDR1 MNHNS, CDR2 SASEGT. The CDR3 contains 14 residues.

The chain joins TRBV7-3 to TRBJ1-6; weak D call: TRBD1 (5 bases). V was pared by 4 bases and J by 6 bases, with 10 bases between. The CDR3 has 14 residues. Germline CDR1 reads SGHTA; CDR2 reads FQGTGA. CDR3 DNA sequence: TGTGCCAGCAGCTCCATGGGGGGTAATTCACCCCTCCACTTT. Translation gives CASSSMGGNSPLHF. The full variable domain, completed using reference TRBV7-3 and TRBJ1-6, is GAGVSQTPSNKVTEKGKYVELRCDPISGHTALYWYRQSLGQGPEFLIYFQGTGAADDSGLPNDRFFAVRPEGSVSTLKIQRTERGDSAVYLCASSSMGGNSPLHFGNGTRLTVT.

The chain employs TRBV3-1 and TRBJ1-6; D unclear. The V end was cut by 2 bases, the J end by 5 bases, with 13 bases between. The germline V gene has CDR1 LGHDT and CDR2 YNNKEL (reference sequence). CDR3 length: 16 residues. The CDR3 DNA reads as TGTGCCAGCAGCCAACTTTCCGGGTCAAATAATTCACCCCTCCACTTT. Amino acid sequence: CASSQLSGSNNSPLHF.

In this sample, this clonotype turned up many times. The rearrangement links TRBV12-3 or TRBV12-4 to TRBJ2-1, with D possibly being TRBD1 (6 bases). V dropped 6 bases and J dropped 2 bases, with 14 bases sitting between them. The CDR3 has 15 residues. The DNA of the CDR3 is TGTGCCAGCAGGAGCCGGGACACAACCTACAATGAGCAGTTCTTC. Its protein is CASRSRDTTYNEQFF.

This clonotype was picked up a small number of times. The rearrangement uses TRBV19 and TRBJ2-7; TRBD2 aligns across 7 bases. J lost 5 bases, V lost 8 bases, and 12 bases had no gene match. CDR3 size: 14 residues. Germline V gene sequence: CDR1 LNHDA, CDR2 SQIVND (reference sequence). The CDR3 region has the DNA TGTGCCAGTTCCTACGGGGGGAGTTATGACGAGCAGTACGTC. It translates to CASSYGGSYDEQYV.

The CDR3 loop is CSVGDKADTQYF. As DNA, the CDR3 is TGCAGCGTTGGGGACAAGGCGGATACGCAGTATTTT. V and J are TRBV29-1 and TRBJ2-3; maybe TRBD1 (6 bases). The CDR3 consists of 12 residues. Germline values: CDR1 SQVTM, CDR2 ANQGSEA. The germline V and J ends were trimmed by 4 bases and 6 bases, with 11 bases remaining between them.

This clonotype was detected a few times. This sequence joins TRBV2 and TRBJ2-2, with 7 positions matching TRBD1. CDR3 size: 18 residues. Germline V gene data show CDR1 as SNHLY and CDR2 as FYNNEI. V lost 0 bases, J lost 4 bases, and 11 bases stayed unmatched. CDR3 region: CASSEAEQGPVSTGELFF. CDR3 DNA sequence: TGTGCCAGCAGTGAAGCGGAACAGGGGCCCGTATCCACCGGGGAGCTGTTTTTT.

The rearrangement links TRBV13 to TRBJ1-2; D may be TRBD1 (5 bases). There are 15 residues in the CDR3. Trimming removed 3 bases from V and 6 bases from J, with 17 bases in between. In germline, CDR1 is PRHDT, CDR2 FYEKMQ (reference sequence). The CDR3: CASSFKGRPWDGYTF. The DNA of the CDR3 is TGTGCCAGCAGCTTTAAGGGACGGCCGTGGGATGGCTACACCTTC.

This clonotype was counted at least ten times. The chain employs TRBV7-9 and TRBJ2-5, with TRBD2 matching 11 bases. CDR1 and CDR2 from the germline V gene are SEHNR and FQNEAQ (reference sequence). CDR3 length equals 15 residues. V was pared by 5 bases and J by 5 bases, with 7 bases of the junction left unmatched. The CDR3 is CASSGTSGGSETQYF. For the CDR3, the DNA is TGTGCCAGCAGCGGTACTAGCGGGGGTTCGGAGACCCAGTACTTC.

The chain couples TRBV5-5 to TRBJ1-4; 8 positions match TRBD1. Germline V gene sequence: CDR1 SGHKS, CDR2 YYEKEE (reference sequence). There are 18 residues in the CDR3. After removal of 3 bases from V and 0 bases from J, the junction contained 10 bases not matched to a gene. The CDR3 DNA sequence: TGTGCCAGCAGCTACACAGGGGGGGGTACCACAACTAATGAAAAACTGTTTTTT. It yields the protein CASSYTGGGTTTNEKLFF.

This clonotype was detected ten times or more. V is TRBV7-2 and J is TRBJ2-5, with 7 bases identical to TRBD1. Germline CDR1 reads SGHTA; CDR2 reads FQGNSA. The length of the CDR3 is 18 residues. J gave up 1 base and V 0 bases, and 11 bases lay outside the gene matches. CDR3 residues: CASSLAAPGQTFQETQYF. DNA of the CDR3: TGTGCCAGCAGCTTAGCCGCGCCGGGACAGACTTTCCAAGAGACCCAGTACTTC.

This chain uses TRBV7-4 with TRBJ1-4; the D is unclear. This CDR3 spans 14 amino acids. The germline V and J ends were trimmed by 1 base and 6 bases, with 9 bases remaining between them. Germline V gives CDR1 SGHVT, CDR2 SQSDAQ. The CDR3 DNA is TGTGCCAGCAGCTTAGGGGTGGGGTATGAAAAACTGTTTTTT. Protein product: CASSLGVGYEKLFF.

The V gene is TRBV5-1, the J gene TRBJ2-2, with 14 bases aligning to TRBD2. J was trimmed by 6 bases and V by 4 bases; bases with no gene match: 8. CDR1 and CDR2 from the germline V gene are SGHRS and YFSETQ. The CDR3 contains 17 residues. The CDR3 region is CASSRPGLAGVAGELFF. CDR3 in DNA: TGCGCCAGCAGCCGGCCGGGACTAGCGGGGGTGGCCGGGGAGCTGTTTTTT.

This clonotype was observed at least ten times. This chain uses TRBV7-9 with TRBJ1-1; D may be TRBD1 (5 bases). CDR1 and CDR2 from the germline V gene are SEHNR and FQNEAQ (reference sequence). The ends were cut back, 3 bases at V and 7 bases at J, with 9 bases in the middle. The CDR3 runs 12 residues. CDR3 amino acids: CASSLATVEAFF. CDR3 bases: TGTGCCAGCAGCTTGGCGACAGTTGAAGCTTTCTTT. Full variable domain (rest looked up from reference TRBV7-9 and TRBJ1-1): DTGVSQNPRHKITKRGQNVTFRCDPISEHNRLYWYRQTLGQGPEFLTYFQNEAQLEKSRLLSDRFSAERPKGSFSTLEIQRTEQGDSAMYLCASSLATVEAFFGQGTRLTVV.

The rearrangement joins TRBV7-9 to TRBJ2-2; TRBD1 is a possible D gene (6 bases). The V and J ends lost 11 bases and 2 bases respectively, with 18 bases between them. Germline assignment: CDR1 SEHNR and CDR2 FQNEAQ (reference sequence). This CDR3 contains 15 residues. The CDR3 bases are TGTGCCGGGCAAGGACAGATTATTAACACCGGGGAGCTGTTTTTT. This sequence encodes CAGQGQIINTGELFF.

To note about this clonotype: A much larger clonotype is one base distant, so this may be a read error. This chain links TRBV7-4 with TRBJ2-7; D might be TRBD1 or TRBD2, each matching 6 bases. CDR1 is SGHVT, CDR2 SQSDAQ, per germline. The CDR3 contains 15 residues. In DNA form, the CDR3 reads TGTGCCAACAGCTCCGAAAGGGGGGTCCCTGGGGAGCAGTACTTC. Translating it yields CANSSERGVPGEQYF.

As to this clonotype: The junction and the germline gene differ at one end; a read error may be behind it. The chain employs TRBV7-9 and TRBJ1-1; D unresolved. CDR1 is SEHNR, CDR2 FQNEAQ, per germline (reference sequence). This CDR3 is built from 14 residues. CDR3 protein: CASSLARVNNEAFF. The CDR3 DNA is TGTGCCAGCAGCTTAGCAAGGGTGAACAATGAAGCTTTCTTT.

Only a few counts were recorded for this clonotype. The V and J genes are TRBV9 and TRBJ1-1; possible D gene TRBD1, 6 bases. The CDR3 has 17 amino acids. Germline assignment: CDR1 SGDLS and CDR2 YYNGEE. With 3 bases removed from V and 0 bases from J, the gap between germline ends came to 18 bases. CDR3: CASSEYTSGTLNTEAFF. The CDR3 DNA follows: TGTGCCAGCAGCGAATACACTTCCGGGACACTGAACACTGAAGCTTTCTTT.

This sequence joins TRBV19 and TRBJ2-1; D might be TRBD1 (5 bases). The V gene lost 0 bases and the J gene lost 3 bases, with 21 bases spanning the gap. Germline V gene sequence: CDR1 LNHDA, CDR2 SQIVND (reference sequence). The CDR3 has 19 residues. CDR3 amino acids: CASSIDLTGTVTGYNEQFF. CDR3 nucleotides: TGTGCCAGTAGTATAGATCTAACAGGAACAGTAACTGGCTACAATGAGCAGTTCTTC.

The gene calls are TRBV7-6 and TRBJ1-6; 9 bases map to TRBD1. Germline V lookup: CDR1 SGHVS, CDR2 FNYEAQ. The CDR3 spans 16 residues. V was clipped by 6 bases and J by 10 bases; unmatched bases: 13. CDR3 loop: CASRQKETGGKSPLHF. The CDR3 coding sequence is TGTGCCAGCAGACAGAAAGAGACAGGGGGGAAATCACCCCTCCACTTT.

V gene TRBV9 combines with J gene TRBJ1-2; 8 positions match TRBD1. Germline V gives CDR1 SGDLS, CDR2 YYNGEE. Trimming removed 2 bases from V and 5 bases from J; junction bases left unmatched: 5. The CDR3 totals 14 residues. The CDR3 loop is CASSVTGGRYGYTF. The CDR3 bases are TGTGCCAGCAGCGTTACAGGGGGAAGGTATGGCTACACCTTC.

The chain joins TRBV5-1 to TRBJ2-3, with D uncertain. CDR1 is SGHRS and CDR2 is YFSETQ in the germline V gene. The CDR3 is 11 amino acids. With 7 bases removed from V and 6 bases from J, the gap between germline ends came to 9 bases. CDR3 coding DNA: TGCGCCAGCTCACTTTATGATACGCAGTATTTT. Protein: CASSLYDTQYF.

The J gene is TRBJ1-5, the V gene TRBV7-9; D is uncertain. Germline V gene sequence: CDR1 SEHNR, CDR2 FQNEAQ (reference sequence). The V and J ends lost 5 bases and 7 bases respectively, with 12 bases between them. CDR3 length: 13 residues. The CDR3 reads CASSPGQKQPQHF. CDR3 nucleotides: TGTGCCAGCAGCCCCGGGCAGAAGCAGCCCCAGCATTTT.

The table lists this clonotype with a few counts. The chain carries TRBV6-2 or TRBV6-3 and TRBJ2-3; D remains unclear. Germline V gene sequence: CDR1 MNHEY, CDR2 SVGEGT. The CDR3 covers 13 residues. V was shortened by 2 bases and J by 6 bases, with 9 bases between the two germline ends. CDR3 sequence reads: CASSYDWQDTQYF. The CDR3 DNA sequence: TGTGCCAGCAGTTACGACTGGCAGGATACGCAGTATTTT.